One sample yielded the 25 T cell receptor beta chains listed below, sequenced in a study of technical replicates of blood from several donors. Measured with immunoSEQ multiplex PCR; TCRdb has only the in-frame clones, and not every one. The data show approximately 82,000 clones, just over 95% seen once. Sample: T cells isolated from PBMCs. Every receptor here comes from a human donor in good health.

This sequence joins TRBV28 and TRBJ1-3; possibly TRBD1 for D (5 bases). CDR1 and CDR2 (germline): MDHEN, SYDVKM. The CDR3 loop spans 14 amino acids. V lost 9 bases, J lost 3 bases, and 15 bases lay in between. CDR3 nucleotide sequence: TGTGCCAGTGCCACGTGGGGGGGTGGAAACACCATATATTTT. It codes for CASATWGGGNTIYF.

The gene calls are TRBV9 and TRBJ1-5; weak D call: TRBD1 (5 bases). Trimming took 3 bases from V and 5 from J, leaving 9 bases between them. Germline lookup yields CDR1 SGDLS and CDR2 YYNGEE. This CDR3 is built from 13 residues. The CDR3 protein is CASSGGGYQPQHF. CDR3 nucleotides: TGTGCCAGCAGCGGGGGGGGGTATCAGCCCCAGCATTTT.

This sequence joins TRBV11-3 and TRBJ2-2; D ambiguous. Trimming removed 6 bases at V and 5 bases at J, with 7 bases between. The CDR3 totals 12 residues. CDR1 is SGHNT and CDR2 is YENEEA in the germline V gene. The CDR3 here is CASSFRTGELFF. CDR3 nucleotides: TGTGCCAGCAGTTTCAGAACCGGGGAGCTGTTTTTT. The variable domain in full, with the rest retrieved from reference TRBV11-3 and TRBJ2-2, is EAGVVQSPRYKIIEKKQPVAFWCNPISGHNTLYWYLQNLGQGPELLIRYENEEAVDDSQLPKDRFSAERLKGVDSTLKIQPAELGDSAVYLCASSFRTGELFFGEGSRLTVL.

The chain couples TRBV5-1 to TRBJ2-5; D gene unclear. V was pared by 3 bases and J by 3 bases, with 18 bases between. The germline CDR1 and CDR2 sequences are SGHRS and YFSETQ. CDR3 size: 16 residues. This CDR3 reads CASSSIVENLEETQYF. The CDR3 nucleotides are TGCGCCAGCAGCTCAATCGTGGAGAACTTAGAAGAGACCCAGTACTTC.

For the CDR3, the DNA is TGTGCCAGCAGCCGGACAGGCGAGCAGTACTTC. The encoded protein is CASSRTGEQYF. The chain combines TRBV5-6 with TRBJ2-5; 7 nucleotides line up with TRBD1. The closer fit of TRBJ2-7 to the DNA end suggests the J call may be wrong. Germline V lookup: CDR1 SGHDT, CDR2 YYEEEE. The CDR3 consists of 11 residues.

V is TRBV7-6 and J is TRBJ2-1; TRBD1 aligns across 12 bases. This CDR3 region has 18 residues. After removal of 2 bases from V and 8 bases from J, the junction contained 13 bases not matched to a gene. Looked up from germline, CDR1 is SGHVS and CDR2 is FNYEAQ. CDR3 loop: CASSLTPPGTGGRDEQFF. The CDR3 region has the DNA TGTGCCAGCAGCTTAACCCCCCCCGGGACAGGGGGCAGGGATGAGCAGTTCTTC. The complete variable domain, with remaining parts taken from reference TRBV7-6 and TRBJ2-1, reads GAGVSQSPRYKVTKRGQDVALRCDPISGHVSLYWYRQALGQGPEFLTYFNYEAQQDKSGLPNDRFSAERPEGSISTLTIQRTEQRDSAMYRCASSLTPPGTGGRDEQFFGPGTRLTVL.

In nucleotides, the CDR3 is TGTGCCAGCAGCGGACAGCGGGAGGGCGGCACCGGGGAGCTGTTTTTT. Protein product: CASSGQREGGTGELFF. This sequence joins TRBV9 and TRBJ2-2; 10 nucleotides line up with TRBD2. The CDR3 has 16 amino acids. Trimming removed 3 bases from V and 4 bases from J; junction bases left unmatched: 6. The germline V gene has CDR1 SGDLS and CDR2 YYNGEE.

The chain has TRBV9 and TRBJ1-5; 7 bases agree with TRBD1. Germline assignment: CDR1 SGDLS and CDR2 YYNGEE. The CDR3 is 14 amino acids. J was trimmed by 7 bases and V by 4 bases; bases with no gene match: 8. CDR3 amino acids: CASSQTGQGQPQHF. The CDR3 coding sequence is TGTGCCAGCAGCCAGACAGGGCAAGGACAGCCCCAGCATTTT.

A single count supports this clone. V is TRBV12-5 and J is TRBJ2-7, with TRBD1 matching over 9 bases. V lost 5 bases and J lost 0; bases outside the gene matches: 11. CDR3 size: 17 residues. From germline, CDR1 is LGHNT and CDR2 FRNRAP. The CDR3 DNA follows: TGTGCTAGTGGTCCACCAGCTGGACAGGGGCCCTCCTACGAGCAGTACTTC. This encodes CASGPPAGQGPSYEQYF.

This clone was detected once. The CDR3 nucleotides are TGTGCCAGCAGCTTGGCTAGCGGGAGTTCCGGGGAGCTGTTTTTT. Translated: CASSLASGSSGELFF. The chain links TRBV7-2 to TRBJ2-2; 10 nucleotides line up with TRBD2. The CDR3 is 15 residues long. Germline V CDR1 and CDR2: SGHTA, FQGNSA. J lost 6 bases, V lost 3 bases, and 4 bases had no gene match.

The V gene is TRBV28, the J gene TRBJ2-5; a weak D match, TRBD1 (6 bases). The CDR3 contains 14 residues. In germline, CDR1 is MDHEN, CDR2 SYDVKM. With 4 bases removed from V and 6 bases from J, the gap between germline ends came to 15 bases. CDR3: CASSSRDTVQTQYF. The DNA of the CDR3 is TGTGCCAGCAGTTCTAGGGACACTGTACAGACCCAGTACTTC.

The chain uses TRBV10-3 and TRBJ2-7; 7 bases align to TRBD1. The germline V gene has CDR1 ENHRY and CDR2 SYGVKD. V was pared by 2 bases and J by 5 bases, with 3 bases of the junction left unmatched. This CDR3 has 13 residues. In nucleotides, the CDR3 is TGTGCCATCAGTGAGAACGACAGGGACGAGCAGTACTTC. Its translation: CAISENDRDEQYF.

The rearrangement links TRBV10-2 to TRBJ2-7; the match to TRBD2 covers 8 bases. This CDR3 comprises 15 residues. J lost 0 bases, V lost 3 bases, and 4 bases had no gene match. The V gene's germline CDR1 is WSHSY and CDR2 SAAADI. CDR3 protein: CASSDSGGSSYEQYF. CDR3 DNA sequence: TGCGCCAGCAGTGATTCGGGAGGGAGCTCCTACGAGCAGTACTTC.

The CDR3 DNA follows: TGTGCCAGCCTTAGAGGGCGGGTCTACAATGAGCAGTTCTTC. This gives the protein CASLRGRVYNEQFF. This chain connects TRBV2 to TRBJ2-1; possible D gene TRBD2, 5 bases. Between the trimmed V and J ends, which lost 8 bases and 3 bases, there was a span of 14 bases. The length of the CDR3 is 14 residues. Germline V lookup: CDR1 SNHLY, CDR2 FYNNEI.

V usage is TRBV25-1 and J usage is TRBJ2-1; the D gene is possibly TRBD2 (6 bases). Trimming pared 4 bases from V and 4 bases from J, leaving 8 bases between. Germline V gene sequence: CDR1 MGHDK, CDR2 SYGVNS. The CDR3 consists of 13 residues. The CDR3 sequence is CASSAGRYNEQFF. In DNA, the CDR3 is TGTGCCAGCAGTGCAGGGAGGTACAATGAGCAGTTCTTC.

The chain couples TRBV18 to TRBJ2-7, with TRBD1 matching 10 bases. Germline V gives CDR1 KGHSH, CDR2 LQKENI. The CDR3 length is 17 residues. The V gene end was trimmed by 1 base and the J gene end by 5 bases; junction bases not matched to a gene: 11. CDR3: CASSPLGTGTGVHEQYF. CDR3 bases: TGTGCCAGCTCACCACTAGGCACCGGGACAGGGGTTCACGAGCAGTACTTC.

The chain is built from TRBV9 and TRBJ1-1; 9 positions match TRBD1. Per germline, CDR1 SGDLS and CDR2 YYNGEE. V shed 0 bases, J shed 0 bases, and the junction held 15 bases outside the gene matches. The CDR3 extends over 20 amino acids. CDR3 amino acids: CASSVGDRASWYEMNTEAFF. In DNA, the CDR3 is TGTGCCAGCAGCGTAGGGGACAGGGCGTCTTGGTACGAAATGAACACTGAAGCTTTCTTT.

CDR3: CASSFSLSDTQYF. CDR3 bases: TGTGCCAGCAGTTTTTCCCTATCAGATACGCAGTATTTT. V is TRBV28 and J is TRBJ2-3, with D uncertain. Trimming removed 3 bases at V and 4 bases at J, with 8 bases between. The CDR3 has 13 residues. Germline V lookup: CDR1 MDHEN, CDR2 SYDVKM.

The chain couples TRBV6-1 to TRBJ2-3; 11 bases align to TRBD1. V lost 6 bases and J lost 7; bases outside the gene matches: 6. Germline V lookup: CDR1 MNHNS, CDR2 SASEGT. There are 14 residues in the CDR3. The CDR3 DNA reads as TGTGCCAGCAGCCCCGGGACAGGGGGTCATACGCAGTATTTT. Amino acids: CASSPGTGGHTQYF.

The V gene is TRBV10-3, the J gene TRBJ2-1, with 8 bases fitting TRBD1. The CDR3 is 15 amino acids. Unmatched junction bases numbered 5, after V lost 3 bases and J lost 4 bases. The germline V gene encodes CDR1 ENHRY and CDR2 SYGVKD. The CDR3 is CAISDPGQAYNEQFF. The CDR3 DNA reads TGTGCCATCAGTGACCCGGGACAGGCGTACAATGAGCAGTTCTTC.

The chain links TRBV10-2 to TRBJ1-2; 8 bases line up with TRBD1. CDR3 length: 15 residues. Germline V gene data show CDR1 as WSHSY and CDR2 as SAAADI. V lost 6 bases to trimming and J lost 2 bases; unmatched junction nucleotides: 8. CDR3: CASSPGQAVNYGYTF. The CDR3 DNA reads as TGCGCCAGCAGCCCGGGACAGGCAGTAAACTATGGCTACACCTTC.

CDR3 in amino acids: CASSQQGAIYEQYF. CDR3 bases: TGCGCCAGCAGCCAGCAGGGGGCGATTTACGAGCAGTACTTC. The chain joins TRBV4-1 to TRBJ2-7; 8 bases match TRBD1. The CDR3 length is 14 residues. V was pared by 3 bases and J by 4 bases, with 5 bases of the junction left unmatched. Per the germline V gene, CDR1 is MGHRA and CDR2 is YSYEKL.

V and J are TRBV28 and TRBJ1-2; 7 bases fit TRBD1. This CDR3 comprises 15 residues. V dropped 2 bases and J dropped 4; count of bases not matched to a gene: 7. Germline V lookup: CDR1 MDHEN, CDR2 SYDVKM. The CDR3 is CASSLHQGVGYGYTF. CDR3 in DNA: TGTGCCAGCAGTTTACATCAGGGGGTAGGCTATGGCTACACCTTC.

The CDR3 loop reads CASSSPGQGNQPQHF. The CDR3 DNA sequence: TGTGCCAGTAGCTCCCCCGGACAGGGGAATCAGCCCCAGCATTTT. The chain combines TRBV19 with TRBJ1-5; TRBD1 agrees at 9 bases. The CDR3 has 15 amino acids. Germline trimming cut 6 bases from V and 4 bases from J; bases unmatched to any gene: 7. Germline V gene lookup returns CDR1 LNHDA and CDR2 SQIVND (reference sequence).

This chain uses TRBV11-3 with TRBJ2-3, with 10 nucleotides matching TRBD2. Germline CDR1 reads SGHNT; CDR2 reads YENEEA. The CDR3 covers 14 residues. The V and J ends lost 7 bases and 3 bases, in that order; junction bases with no gene match: 4. The CDR3 nucleotides read TGTGCCAGCACCAAACTAGCGGGAACAGATACGCAGTATTTT. It encodes CASTKLAGTDTQYF. Full variable domain (rest looked up from reference TRBV11-3 and TRBJ2-3): EAGVVQSPRYKIIEKKQPVAFWCNPISGHNTLYWYLQNLGQGPELLIRYENEEAVDDSQLPKDRFSAERLKGVDSTLKIQPAELGDSAVYLCASTKLAGTDTQYFGPGTRLTVL.